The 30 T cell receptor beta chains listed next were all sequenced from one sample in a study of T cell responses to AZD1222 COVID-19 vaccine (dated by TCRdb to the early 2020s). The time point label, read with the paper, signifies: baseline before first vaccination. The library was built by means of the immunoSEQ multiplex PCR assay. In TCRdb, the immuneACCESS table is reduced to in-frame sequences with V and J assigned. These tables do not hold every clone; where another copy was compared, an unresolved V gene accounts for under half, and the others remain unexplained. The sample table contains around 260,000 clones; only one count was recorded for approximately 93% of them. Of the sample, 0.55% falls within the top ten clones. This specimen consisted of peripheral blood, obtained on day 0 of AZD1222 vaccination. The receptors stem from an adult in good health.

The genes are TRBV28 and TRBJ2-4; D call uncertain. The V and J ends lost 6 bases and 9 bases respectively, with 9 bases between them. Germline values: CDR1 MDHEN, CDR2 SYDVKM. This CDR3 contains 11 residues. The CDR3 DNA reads TGTGCCAGCAGGCCGACTGGCATTCAGTACTTC. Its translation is CASRPTGIQYF.

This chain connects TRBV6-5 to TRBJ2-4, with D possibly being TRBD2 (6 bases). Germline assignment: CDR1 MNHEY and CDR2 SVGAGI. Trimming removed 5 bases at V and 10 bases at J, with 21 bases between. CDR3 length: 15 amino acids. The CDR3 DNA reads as TGTGCCAGCAGTACCAGACTAGGAAGTAGTAAGATTCAGTACTTC. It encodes CASSTRLGSSKIQYF.

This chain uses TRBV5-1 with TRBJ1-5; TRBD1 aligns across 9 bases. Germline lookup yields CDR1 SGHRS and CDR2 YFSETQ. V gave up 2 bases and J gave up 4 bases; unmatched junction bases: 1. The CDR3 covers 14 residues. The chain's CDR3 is CASSFGTGNQPQHF. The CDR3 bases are TGCGCCAGCAGCTTTGGGACAGGGAATCAGCCCCAGCATTTT.

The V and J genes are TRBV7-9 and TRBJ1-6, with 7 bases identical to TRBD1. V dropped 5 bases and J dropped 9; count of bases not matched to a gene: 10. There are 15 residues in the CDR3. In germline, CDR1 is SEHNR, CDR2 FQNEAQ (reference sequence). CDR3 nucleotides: TGTGCCAGCAGCCCCGGACAGGCCGGTGGTTCACCCCTCCACTTT. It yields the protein CASSPGQAGGSPLHF.

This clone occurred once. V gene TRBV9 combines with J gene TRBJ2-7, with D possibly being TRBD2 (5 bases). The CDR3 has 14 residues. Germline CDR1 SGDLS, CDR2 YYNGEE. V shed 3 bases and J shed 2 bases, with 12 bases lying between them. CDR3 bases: TGTGCCAGCAGCGAGAGGGCCTCCCCCTACGAGCAGTACTTC. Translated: CASSERASPYEQYF. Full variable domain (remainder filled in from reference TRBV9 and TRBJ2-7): DSGVTQTPKHLITATGQRVTLRCSPRSGDLSVYWYQQSLDQGLQFLIQYYNGEERAKGNILERFSAQQFPDLHSELNLSSLELGDSALYFCASSERASPYEQYFGPGTRLTVT.

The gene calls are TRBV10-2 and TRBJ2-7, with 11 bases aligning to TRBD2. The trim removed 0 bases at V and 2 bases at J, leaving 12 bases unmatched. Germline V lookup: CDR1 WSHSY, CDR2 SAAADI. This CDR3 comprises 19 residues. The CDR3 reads CASSESGTWGLADTYEQYF. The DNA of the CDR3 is TGCGCCAGCAGTGAGTCGGGCACCTGGGGACTAGCGGACACCTACGAGCAGTACTTC.

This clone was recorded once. CDR3 region: CASAGREYADTQYF. CDR3 nucleotide sequence: TGTGCCAGCGCGGGCAGGGAATACGCAGATACGCAGTATTTT. This rearrangement joins TRBV2 to TRBJ2-3; either TRBD1 or TRBD2 may supply D (5 bases each). V dropped 8 bases and J dropped 4 bases, with 16 bases sitting between them. CDR3 size: 14 residues. CDR1 and CDR2 (germline): SNHLY, FYNNEI.

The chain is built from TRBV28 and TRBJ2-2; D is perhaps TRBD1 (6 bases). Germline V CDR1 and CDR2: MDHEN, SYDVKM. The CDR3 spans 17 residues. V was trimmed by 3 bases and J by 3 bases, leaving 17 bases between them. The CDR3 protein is CASSFFRGSGDTGELFF. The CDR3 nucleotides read TGTGCCAGCAGTTTCTTTCGCGGGTCAGGGGACACCGGGGAGCTGTTTTTT. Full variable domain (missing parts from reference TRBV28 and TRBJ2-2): DVKVTQSSRYLVKRTGEKVFLECVQDMDHENMFWYRQDPGLGLRLIYFSYDVKMKEKGDIPEGYSVSREKKERFSLILESASTNQTSMYLCASSFFRGSGDTGELFFGEGSRLTVL.

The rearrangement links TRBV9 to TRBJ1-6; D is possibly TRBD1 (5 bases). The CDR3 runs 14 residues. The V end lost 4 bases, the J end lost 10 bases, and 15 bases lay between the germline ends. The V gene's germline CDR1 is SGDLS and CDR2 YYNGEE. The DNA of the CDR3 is TGTGCCAGCAGCCCGGGGGAGGGGAGATCACCCCTCCACTTT. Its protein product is CASSPGEGRSPLHF.

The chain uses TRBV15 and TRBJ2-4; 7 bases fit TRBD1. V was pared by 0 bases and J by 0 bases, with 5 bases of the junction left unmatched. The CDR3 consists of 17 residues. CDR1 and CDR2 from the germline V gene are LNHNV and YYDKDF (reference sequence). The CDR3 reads CATSRDIGGLAKNIQYF. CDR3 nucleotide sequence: TGTGCCACCAGCAGAGACATAGGGGGCCTAGCCAAAAACATTCAGTACTTC.

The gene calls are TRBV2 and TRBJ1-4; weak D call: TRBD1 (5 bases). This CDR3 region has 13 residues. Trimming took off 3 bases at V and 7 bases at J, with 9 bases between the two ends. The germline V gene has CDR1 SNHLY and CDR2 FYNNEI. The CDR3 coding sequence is TGTGCCAGCAGTGACGACAGTTCTGAAAAACTGTTTTTT. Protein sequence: CASSDDSSEKLFF.

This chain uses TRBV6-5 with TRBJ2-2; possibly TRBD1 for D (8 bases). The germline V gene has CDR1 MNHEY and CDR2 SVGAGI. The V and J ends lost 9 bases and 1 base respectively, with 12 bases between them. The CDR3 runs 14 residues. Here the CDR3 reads CARGGTGNTGELFF. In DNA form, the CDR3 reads TGTGCCAGGGGGGGGACAGGGAACACCGGGGAGCTGTTTTTT.

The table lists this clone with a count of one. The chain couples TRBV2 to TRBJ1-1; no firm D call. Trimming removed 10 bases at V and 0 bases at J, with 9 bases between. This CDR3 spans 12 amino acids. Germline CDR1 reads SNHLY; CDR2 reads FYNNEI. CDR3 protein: CATLGMNTEAFF. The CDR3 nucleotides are TGTGCCACTCTGGGGATGAACACTGAAGCTTTCTTT.

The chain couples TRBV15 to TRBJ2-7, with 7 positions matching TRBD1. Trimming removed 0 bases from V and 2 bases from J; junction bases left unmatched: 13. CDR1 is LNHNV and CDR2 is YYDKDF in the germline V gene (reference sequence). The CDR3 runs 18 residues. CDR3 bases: TGTGCCACCAGCAGAGATCTTACAGAAGACAGGGAGCCCTACGAGCAGTACTTC. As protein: CATSRDLTEDREPYEQYF.

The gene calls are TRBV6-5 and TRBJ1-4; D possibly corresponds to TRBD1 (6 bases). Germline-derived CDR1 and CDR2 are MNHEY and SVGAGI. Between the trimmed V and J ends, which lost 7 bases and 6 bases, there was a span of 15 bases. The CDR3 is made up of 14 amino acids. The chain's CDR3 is CASTKRGDYEKLFF. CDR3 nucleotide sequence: TGTGCCAGCACGAAGAGGGGGGACTATGAAAAACTGTTTTTT.

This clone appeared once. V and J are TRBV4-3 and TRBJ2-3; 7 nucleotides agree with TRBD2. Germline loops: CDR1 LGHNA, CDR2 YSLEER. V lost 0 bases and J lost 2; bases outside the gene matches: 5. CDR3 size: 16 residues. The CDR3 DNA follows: TGCGCCAGCAGCCAAGATCGGGGGGTTTTCACAGATACGCAGTATTTT. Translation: CASSQDRGVFTDTQYF.

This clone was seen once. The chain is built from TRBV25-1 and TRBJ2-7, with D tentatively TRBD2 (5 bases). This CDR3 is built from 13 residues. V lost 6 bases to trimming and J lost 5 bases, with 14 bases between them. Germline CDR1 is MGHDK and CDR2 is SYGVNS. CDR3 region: CASSLTRRHEQYF. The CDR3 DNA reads TGTGCCAGCAGCCTCACCCGGAGGCACGAGCAGTACTTC.

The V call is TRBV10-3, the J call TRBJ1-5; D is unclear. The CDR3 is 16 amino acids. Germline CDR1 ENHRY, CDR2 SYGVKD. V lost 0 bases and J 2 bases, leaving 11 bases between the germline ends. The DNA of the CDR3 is TGTGCCATCAGTGAGTCACGGCACCCGGGCAATCAGCCCCAGCATTTT. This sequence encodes CAISESRHPGNQPQHF.

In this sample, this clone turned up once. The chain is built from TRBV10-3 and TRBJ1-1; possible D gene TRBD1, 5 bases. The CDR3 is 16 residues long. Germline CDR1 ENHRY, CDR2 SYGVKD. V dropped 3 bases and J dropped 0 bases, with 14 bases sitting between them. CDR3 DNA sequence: TGTGCCATCAGTGACCCTCCCTGGGGCCTGAACACTGAAGCTTTCTTT. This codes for CAISDPPWGLNTEAFF.

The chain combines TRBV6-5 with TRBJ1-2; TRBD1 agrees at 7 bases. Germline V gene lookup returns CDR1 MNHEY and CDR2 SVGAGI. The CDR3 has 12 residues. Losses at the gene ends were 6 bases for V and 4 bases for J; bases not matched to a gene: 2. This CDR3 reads CASSRDSYGYTF. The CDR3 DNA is TGTGCCAGCAGCCGGGACAGCTATGGCTACACCTTC.

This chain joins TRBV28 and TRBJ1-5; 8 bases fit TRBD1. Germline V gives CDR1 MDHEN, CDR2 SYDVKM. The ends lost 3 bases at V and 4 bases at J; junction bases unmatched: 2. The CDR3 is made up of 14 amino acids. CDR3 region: CASSFGQGNQPQHF. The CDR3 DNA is TGTGCCAGCAGTTTCGGACAGGGAAATCAGCCCCAGCATTTT. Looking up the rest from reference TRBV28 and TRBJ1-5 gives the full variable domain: DVKVTQSSRYLVKRTGEKVFLECVQDMDHENMFWYRQDPGLGLRLIYFSYDVKMKEKGDIPEGYSVSREKKERFSLILESASTNQTSMYLCASSFGQGNQPQHFGDGTRLSIL.

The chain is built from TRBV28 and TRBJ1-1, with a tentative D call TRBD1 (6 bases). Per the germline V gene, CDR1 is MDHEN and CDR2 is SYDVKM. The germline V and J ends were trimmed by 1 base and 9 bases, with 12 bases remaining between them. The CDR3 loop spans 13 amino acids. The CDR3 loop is CASSLSRTAQAFF. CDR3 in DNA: TGTGCCAGCAGTTTATCCCGGACAGCTCAAGCTTTCTTT. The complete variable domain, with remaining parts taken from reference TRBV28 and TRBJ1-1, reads DVKVTQSSRYLVKRTGEKVFLECVQDMDHENMFWYRQDPGLGLRLIYFSYDVKMKEKGDIPEGYSVSREKKERFSLILESASTNQTSMYLCASSLSRTAQAFFGQGTRLTVV.

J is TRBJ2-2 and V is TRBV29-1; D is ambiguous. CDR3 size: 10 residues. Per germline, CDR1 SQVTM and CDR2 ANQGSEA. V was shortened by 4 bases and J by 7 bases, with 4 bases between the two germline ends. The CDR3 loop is CSVADGELFF. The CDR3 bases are TGCAGCGTTGCCGACGGGGAGCTGTTTTTT.

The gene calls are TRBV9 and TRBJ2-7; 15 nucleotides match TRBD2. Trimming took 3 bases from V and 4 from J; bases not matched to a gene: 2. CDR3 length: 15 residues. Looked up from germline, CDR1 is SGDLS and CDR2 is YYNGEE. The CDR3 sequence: CASSEGLAGGYEQYF. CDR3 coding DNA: TGTGCCAGCAGCGAGGGACTAGCGGGAGGTTACGAGCAGTACTTC.

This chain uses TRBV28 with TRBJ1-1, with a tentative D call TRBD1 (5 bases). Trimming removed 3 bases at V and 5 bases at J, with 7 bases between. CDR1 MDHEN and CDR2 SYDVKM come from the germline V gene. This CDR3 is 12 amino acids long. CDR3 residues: CASSFGGTEAFF. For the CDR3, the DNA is TGTGCCAGCAGTTTCGGGGGTACTGAAGCTTTCTTT. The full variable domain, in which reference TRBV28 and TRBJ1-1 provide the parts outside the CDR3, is DVKVTQSSRYLVKRTGEKVFLECVQDMDHENMFWYRQDPGLGLRLIYFSYDVKMKEKGDIPEGYSVSREKKERFSLILESASTNQTSMYLCASSFGGTEAFFGQGTRLTVV.

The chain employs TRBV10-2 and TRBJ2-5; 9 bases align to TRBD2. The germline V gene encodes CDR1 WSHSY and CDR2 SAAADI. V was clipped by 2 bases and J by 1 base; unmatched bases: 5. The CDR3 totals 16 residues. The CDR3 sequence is CASSEGVAGVQETQYF. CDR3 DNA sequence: TGCGCCAGCAGTGAGGGGGTAGCGGGGGTCCAAGAGACCCAGTACTTC.

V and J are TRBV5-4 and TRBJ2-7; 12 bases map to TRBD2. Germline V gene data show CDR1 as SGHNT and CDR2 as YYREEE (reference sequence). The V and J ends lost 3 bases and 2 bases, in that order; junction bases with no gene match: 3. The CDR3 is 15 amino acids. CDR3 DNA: TGTGCCAGCAGCTCACTAGCGGGGGGCCCCTACGAGCAGTACTTC. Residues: CASSSLAGGPYEQYF.

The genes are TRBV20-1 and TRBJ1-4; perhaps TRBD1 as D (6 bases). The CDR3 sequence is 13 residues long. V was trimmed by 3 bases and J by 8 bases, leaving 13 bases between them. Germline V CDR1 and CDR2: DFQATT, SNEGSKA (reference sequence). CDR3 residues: CSASRQTGEKLFF. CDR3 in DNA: TGCAGTGCTAGTCGGCAGACAGGAGAAAAACTGTTTTTT.

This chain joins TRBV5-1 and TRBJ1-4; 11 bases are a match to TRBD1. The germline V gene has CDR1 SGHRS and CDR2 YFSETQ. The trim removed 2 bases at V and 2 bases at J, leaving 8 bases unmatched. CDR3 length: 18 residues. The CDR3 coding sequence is TGCGCCAGCAGCTTAACAGGACAGGGGGCGCGGACTAATGAAAAACTGTTTTTT. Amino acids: CASSLTGQGARTNEKLFF.

DNA for the CDR3: TGTGCCAGCAGCTTAGGAAGAGGTTCACCCCTCCACTTT. It codes for CASSLGRGSPLHF. The genes are TRBV7-9 and TRBJ1-6; no firm D call. V was clipped by 1 base and J by 9 bases, with 7 bases between them. The CDR3 loop spans 13 amino acids. CDR1 is SEHNR and CDR2 is FQNEAQ in the germline V gene (reference sequence).